This entry lists 21 T cell receptor beta chains sequenced from one sample in a study of PD-L1 blockade in urothelial cancer. Profiling relied on immunoSEQ multiplex PCR, and the TCRdb table lists in-frame clones only, not all of them. The table includes about 24,000 clones, roughly 80% detected once. Sequencing used PBMCs, obtained around atezolizumab (anti-PD-L1) treatment. These receptors were taken from a man between 65 and 85 years old with urothelial cancer.

The J gene is TRBJ2-5, the V gene TRBV25-1; 7 bases agree with TRBD2. The V and J ends lost 7 bases and 4 bases, in that order; junction bases with no gene match: 9. From germline, CDR1 is MGHDK and CDR2 SYGVNS. The CDR3 length is 14 residues. CDR3 nucleotides: TGTGCCAGCACCGAGTGGAGGGAGGGAGAGACCCAGTACTTC. This sequence encodes CASTEWREGETQYF.

The rearrangement links TRBV6-1 to TRBJ2-2; tentative D call: TRBD2 (6 bases). The V end lost 4 bases, the J end lost 0 bases, and 12 bases lay between the germline ends. This CDR3 is built from 16 residues. Per germline, CDR1 MNHNS and CDR2 SASEGT. The CDR3 is CASSGGVPSNTGELFF. In DNA, the CDR3 is TGTGCCAGCAGTGGGGGGGTACCGTCGAACACCGGGGAGCTGTTTTTT.

V usage is TRBV28 and J usage is TRBJ2-7; the D gene is possibly TRBD1 (5 bases). This CDR3 comprises 14 residues. Germline V lookup: CDR1 MDHEN, CDR2 SYDVKM. Trimming removed 3 bases at V and 3 bases at J, with 12 bases between. DNA for the CDR3: TGTGCCAGCAGTTTCGGAGACAGAGACTACGAGCAGTACTTC. Its protein product is CASSFGDRDYEQYF. The variable domain in full, completed from reference TRBV28 and TRBJ2-7, reads DVKVTQSSRYLVKRTGEKVFLECVQDMDHENMFWYRQDPGLGLRLIYFSYDVKMKEKGDIPEGYSVSREKKERFSLILESASTNQTSMYLCASSFGDRDYEQYFGPGTRLTVT.

J is TRBJ2-7 and V is TRBV5-1; no clear D gene. The CDR3 extends over 12 amino acids. The germline V gene encodes CDR1 SGHRS and CDR2 YFSETQ. Trimming cost V 0 bases and J 7 bases, with 8 bases left between them. The CDR3 is CASSLAIGEQYF. DNA for the CDR3: TGCGCCAGCAGCTTGGCTATCGGGGAGCAGTACTTC.

The J gene is TRBJ1-1, the V gene TRBV5-4; unclear D gene. The germline gives CDR1 SGHNT, CDR2 YYREEE (reference sequence). This CDR3 has 15 residues. Trimming cost V 2 bases and J 0 bases, with 11 bases left between them. In DNA, the CDR3 is TGTGCCAGCAGCTTCCCGGGAGAGATGAACACTGAAGCTTTCTTT. Translated, it gives CASSFPGEMNTEAFF.

The chain combines TRBV2 with TRBJ2-7, with 9 nucleotides matching TRBD1. The CDR3 totals 16 residues. The V segment lost 1 base and the J segment 1 base; nucleotides outside the gene matches: 5. CDR1 SNHLY and CDR2 FYNNEI come from the germline V gene. The CDR3 nucleotides are TGTGCCAGCAGTGAAGTGACCGGGACAGGGTCCTACGAGCAGTACTTC. Translating it yields CASSEVTGTGSYEQYF.

The chain links TRBV7-9 to TRBJ2-7, with D perhaps matching TRBD1 (6 bases). This CDR3 is built from 15 residues. The germline CDR1 and CDR2 sequences are SEHNR and FQNEAQ (reference sequence). With 1 base removed from V and 3 bases from J, the gap between germline ends came to 13 bases. For the CDR3, the DNA is TGTGCCAGCAGCTTAGTGGGTCAGGGGAGCTACGAGCAGTACTTC. It translates to CASSLVGQGSYEQYF.

This chain connects TRBV4-1 to TRBJ1-4; a weak D match, TRBD1 (6 bases). Per the germline V gene, CDR1 is MGHRA and CDR2 is YSYEKL. This CDR3 comprises 14 residues. V lost 4 bases and J 6 bases, leaving 12 bases between the germline ends. The CDR3 nucleotides are TGCGCCAGCAGCCGTGACAGGTTAGATGAAAAACTGTTTTTT. Protein: CASSRDRLDEKLFF.

The chain carries TRBV11-3 and TRBJ2-3, with 12 bases lining up with TRBD2. The CDR3 sequence is 17 residues long. V was pared by 4 bases and J by 4 bases, with 9 bases of the junction left unmatched. In germline, CDR1 is SGHNT, CDR2 YENEEA. CDR3 coding DNA: TGTGCCAGCAGCTCAATGACTAGCGGGAGTGGGTCAGATACGCAGTATTTT. Its translation: CASSSMTSGSGSDTQYF.

V usage is TRBV6-4 and J usage is TRBJ2-1; TRBD2 agrees at 8 bases. CDR1 MRHNA and CDR2 SNTAGT come from the germline V gene. Germline trimming cut 6 bases from V and 7 bases from J; bases unmatched to any gene: 11. CDR3 length: 15 amino acids. In nucleotides, the CDR3 is TGTGCCAGCAGCGCCGGGACTAGTGTGTTGAATGAGCAGTTCTTC. Encoded protein: CASSAGTSVLNEQFF.

The gene calls are TRBV6-5 and TRBJ2-7; perhaps TRBD2 as D (5 bases). Germline-derived CDR1 and CDR2 are MNHEY and SVGAGI. The CDR3 extends over 13 amino acids. The CDR3 protein is CVSSGWSSYEQYF. The CDR3 DNA sequence: TGTGTATCAAGCGGTTGGAGCTCCTACGAGCAGTACTTC.

The rearrangement links TRBV5-1 to TRBJ1-1; TRBD1 agrees at 7 bases. The germline CDR1 and CDR2 sequences are SGHRS and YFSETQ. V was pared by 1 base and J by 1 base, with 13 bases of the junction left unmatched. The CDR3 runs to 18 residues. CDR3 amino acids: CASSLQPLQGRSNTEAFF. The CDR3 DNA reads TGCGCCAGCAGCTTGCAACCCCTACAGGGGCGCTCGAACACTGAAGCTTTCTTT. Looking up the rest from reference TRBV5-1 and TRBJ1-1 gives the full variable domain: KAGVTQTPRYLIKTRGQQVTLSCSPISGHRSVSWYQQTPGQGLQFLFEYFSETQRNKGNFPGRFSGRQFSNSRSEMNVSTLELGDSALYLCASSLQPLQGRSNTEAFFGQGTRLTVV.

The V gene is TRBV11-2, the J gene TRBJ2-3; 16 bases map to TRBD2. Trimming took 5 bases from V and 0 from J; bases not matched to a gene: 8. The CDR3 extends over 19 amino acids. CDR1 and CDR2 from the germline V gene are SGHAT and FQNNGV. The CDR3 DNA follows: TGTGCCAGCAGCCCCGGGACTAGCGGGAGGGCGTCTAGCACAGATACGCAGTATTTT. Amino acids: CASSPGTSGRASSTDTQYF.

The chain carries TRBV4-1 and TRBJ1-1, with D possibly being TRBD1 (6 bases). The CDR3 consists of 16 residues. V was pared by 0 bases and J by 1 base, with 12 bases between. Germline V gives CDR1 MGHRA, CDR2 YSYEKL. CDR3 loop: CASSQEWGLRNTEAFF. In nucleotides, the CDR3 is TGCGCCAGCAGCCAAGAATGGGGGCTAAGGAACACTGAAGCTTTCTTT.

The chain recombines TRBV14 with TRBJ1-1; D possibly corresponds to TRBD1 (5 bases). V lost 4 bases to trimming and J lost 1 base, with 10 bases between them. CDR3 length: 14 residues. CDR1 and CDR2 (germline): SGHDN, FVKESK. In DNA, the CDR3 is TGTGCCAGCAGCCTACAGACAGCGAACACTGAAGCTTTCTTT. It codes for CASSLQTANTEAFF.

The table lists this clone with a few counts. The chain recombines TRBV9 with TRBJ2-2, with 7 positions matching TRBD1. Unmatched junction bases numbered 9, after V lost 6 bases and J lost 4 bases. CDR3 length: 15 amino acids. Germline V CDR1 and CDR2: SGDLS, YYNGEE. CDR3 amino acids: CASTSGTVSTGELFF. The CDR3 DNA is TGTGCCAGCACCTCTGGGACAGTGAGCACCGGGGAGCTGTTTTTT.

The V call is TRBV7-8, the J call TRBJ2-3; weak D call: TRBD2 (6 bases). Trimming left V 4 bases short and J 14 bases short, with 16 bases between. The germline V gene encodes CDR1 SGHVS and CDR2 FQNEAQ. The CDR3 totals 12 residues. CDR3 region: CASSWTGTPAYF. In DNA, the CDR3 is TGTGCCAGCAGCTGGACCGGGACTCCAGCGTATTTT.

The chain carries TRBV5-1 and TRBJ2-1, with 10 bases aligning to TRBD2. Trimming at V came to 0 bases and at J to 4 bases, leaving 1 base not matched to a gene. In germline, CDR1 is SGHRS, CDR2 YFSETQ. The CDR3 totals 15 residues. The CDR3 DNA follows: TGCGCCAGCAGCTTGGCTAGCGGGAGATACAATGAGCAGTTCTTC. Amino acids: CASSLASGRYNEQFF.

This chain links TRBV6-4 with TRBJ2-1; TRBD1 is a possible D gene (6 bases). Trimming removed 7 bases from V and 7 bases from J, with 14 bases in between. The CDR3 runs to 13 residues. The germline gives CDR1 MRHNA, CDR2 SNTAGT. The CDR3 DNA reads as TGTGCCAGCAAGGACAGTGGACTTAATGAGCAGTTCTTC. Its translation is CASKDSGLNEQFF.

V usage is TRBV15 and J usage is TRBJ1-5; D remains unclear. The V and J ends lost 0 bases and 2 bases respectively, with 17 bases between them. The CDR3 length is 18 residues. Germline CDR1 LNHNV, CDR2 YYDKDF (reference sequence). CDR3 amino acids: CATSRDSNTGSGNQPQHF. The CDR3 bases are TGTGCCACCAGCAGAGATTCGAATACCGGTTCTGGCAATCAGCCCCAGCATTTT.

This chain connects TRBV2 to TRBJ2-1, with D tentatively TRBD1 (6 bases). CDR3 size: 13 residues. Germline CDR1 and CDR2: SNHLY and FYNNEI. Deletions cut 6 bases from V and 7 bases from J, with 13 bases between. This chain's CDR3 is CASRLDRGNEQFF. The CDR3 DNA follows: TGTGCCAGCAGGTTGGATAGGGGGAATGAGCAGTTCTTC. Based on the CDR3 plus reference TRBV2 and TRBJ2-1, the full variable domain is EPEVTQTPSHQVTQMGQEVILRCVPISNHLYFYWYRQILGQKVEFLVSFYNNEISEKSEIFDDQFSVERPDGSNFTLKIRSTKLEDSAMYFCASRLDRGNEQFFGPGTRLTVL.